Each of the 11 T cell receptor beta chains below was sequenced from the same sample in a study of T-cell memory formation after mild COVID-19. TCRdb used MiXCR to reprocess the 5' RACE reads, holding one entry per CDR3 protein. The data contain 190,000 or so distinct CDR3 sequences, roughly a fifth of them seen just once; the ten biggest clones take up 20% to 25%. The specimen sequenced was PBMCs or a T cell subset sorted from them (not recorded which). The receptors here all came from an adult woman who had mild COVID-19 (a few samples of this study predate the infection). Cell type and time point are not known.

The gene calls are TRBV4-2 and TRBJ2-7; D is unclear. Trimming cost V 0 bases and J 4 bases, with 7 bases left between them. Germline CDR1 and CDR2: LGHNA and YNFKEQ. This CDR3 is built from 13 residues. CDR3 sequence reads: CASSQDLTYEQYF. In DNA, the CDR3 is TGTGCCAGCAGCCAAGATCTGACATACGAGCAGTACTTC.

The chain links TRBV2 to TRBJ2-7, with D uncertain. V lost 7 bases and J 2 bases, leaving 12 bases between the germline ends. Germline V gene sequence: CDR1 SNHLY, CDR2 FYNNEI. This CDR3 has 13 residues. In nucleotides, the CDR3 is TGTGCCAGCAACCCCGTCAACACCTACGAGCAGTACTTC. Its protein product is CASNPVNTYEQYF.

The chain couples TRBV12-5 to TRBJ2-3, with 10 positions matching TRBD1. Trimming at V came to 7 bases and at J to 3 bases, leaving 7 bases not matched to a gene. Germline V gene sequence: CDR1 LGHNT, CDR2 FRNRAP. The CDR3 has 15 residues. CDR3 region: CASARLGQGTDTQYF. CDR3 sequence (DNA): TGTGCTAGTGCCCGGTTGGGACAGGGGACAGATACGCAGTATTTT.

This sequence joins TRBV14 and TRBJ2-7; tentative D call: TRBD2 (7 bases). Germline assignment: CDR1 SGHDN and CDR2 FVKESK. The CDR3 consists of 16 residues. V dropped 0 bases and J dropped 4 bases, with 16 bases sitting between them. The CDR3 nucleotides are TGTGCCAGCAGCCAAGATGGGGGGGGCCGAGCATACGAGCAGTACTTC. This sequence encodes CASSQDGGGRAYEQYF.

The chain links TRBV5-5 to TRBJ1-6; D unresolved. Between the trimmed V and J ends, which lost 4 bases and 6 bases, there was a span of 11 bases. Germline V gene data show CDR1 as SGHKS and CDR2 as YYEKEE (reference sequence). The CDR3 is 14 residues long. CDR3 residues: CASSRTTGNSPLHF. Written as DNA, the CDR3 is TGTGCCAGCAGCCGGACTACTGGTAATTCACCCCTCCACTTT.

This chain links TRBV20-1 with TRBJ1-2, with 7 bases aligning to TRBD1. The CDR3 contains 15 residues. V shed 5 bases, J shed 2 bases, and the junction held 11 bases outside the gene matches. Germline loops: CDR1 DFQATT, CDR2 SNEGSKA (reference sequence). CDR3 residues: CSADSSEGANYGYTF. The CDR3 nucleotides are TGCAGTGCTGACTCATCCGAGGGGGCCAACTATGGCTACACCTTC.

The chain has TRBV20-1 and TRBJ2-1, with D uncertain. Looked up from germline, CDR1 is DFQATT and CDR2 is SNEGSKA (reference sequence). Trimming pared 6 bases from V and 0 bases from J, leaving 9 bases between. The CDR3 loop spans 13 amino acids. The CDR3: CSAVESSYNEQFF. The CDR3 DNA reads TGCAGTGCCGTAGAAAGCTCCTACAATGAGCAGTTCTTC.

The chain links TRBV7-9 to TRBJ1-2, with D unresolved. The CDR3 has 15 amino acids. Germline V gene sequence: CDR1 SEHNR, CDR2 FQNEAQ (reference sequence). V lost 1 base, J lost 8 bases, and 17 bases lay in between. The CDR3, as DNA: TGTGCCAGCAGCTTAGGGACGGAAGTTTCTAACGGCTACACCTTC. Its translation: CASSLGTEVSNGYTF.

The gene calls are TRBV7-9 and TRBJ1-6; D gene uncertain. Germline loops: CDR1 SEHNR, CDR2 FQNEAQ (reference sequence). V was clipped by 0 bases and J by 10 bases, with 10 bases between them. The CDR3 loop spans 14 amino acids. CDR3 nucleotides: TGTGCCAGCAGCTTAGCAGGGTCAAACTCACCCCTCCACTTT. Translating it yields CASSLAGSNSPLHF.

This sequence joins TRBV5-5 and TRBJ2-1, with 14 bases aligning to TRBD2. Germline V gene lookup returns CDR1 SGHKS and CDR2 YYEKEE (reference sequence). V shed 3 bases, J shed 9 bases, and the junction held 5 bases outside the gene matches. This CDR3 is built from 15 residues. The CDR3 protein is CASSYGLAGGPEQFF. In DNA form, the CDR3 reads TGTGCCAGCAGCTACGGACTAGCGGGAGGACCTGAGCAGTTCTTC.

The chain carries TRBV25-1 and TRBJ2-5; D not resolved. Germline V lookup: CDR1 MGHDK, CDR2 SYGVNS. Trimming stripped 7 bases from V and 1 base from J, with 10 bases between. The CDR3 has 13 residues. In nucleotides, the CDR3 is TGTGCCAGCAAGTTAAACCTCCAAGAGACCCAGTACTTC. This codes for CASKLNLQETQYF.